The TCR beta chain described here comes from a study of blood T cells in healthy people across ages. Next came a second PCR, run for roughly 6 to 11 cycles, which used a sample-barcoded 5' primer along with a J-beta primer mix. A single record per CDR3 protein comes from TCRdb applying MiXCR to the 5' RACE reads. The repertoire holds 550,000 to 750,000 distinct CDR3 sequences, over 20% seen once, with 3.6% in the top ten. This clonotype was picked up a small number of times. Its antigen is undetermined. Overall study findings and caveats: Diversity figures derived from one million T cells were judged to underestimate the true value. CMV status of donors was unknown, possibly confounding expanded clonotype changes. It was not possible, with unsorted PBMCs, to conclusively compare naive and antigen-experienced cells.

Trimming at V came to 0 bases and at J to 5 bases, leaving 7 bases not matched to a gene. The CDR3 is 17 residues long. The germline CDR1 and CDR2 sequences are MNHEY and SVGAGI. Input material: blood. This TCR derives from a man between 65 and 85 years old in good health. This rearrangement joins TRBV6-5 to TRBJ2-1; TRBD2 matches at 10 bases. Written as DNA, the CDR3 is TGTGCCAGCAGTTACTCGGCTAGCGGGAGTATCGACAATGAGCAGTTCTTC. This gives the protein CASSYSASGSIDNEQFF.